This T cell receptor (beta chain) was captured in a study of blood T cell repertoires in COVID-19. The CDR3 is made up of 17 amino acids. Germline CDR1 is MDHEN and CDR2 is SYDVKM. V dropped 6 bases and J dropped 4 bases, with 22 bases sitting between them. Method: immunoSEQ multiplex PCR; TCRdb's copy keeps in-frame clones and lacks some. Here the sample spans under 250,000 clones, approximately 82% being singletons. The TCR sequence derives from a man between 50 and 59 years old with active or convalescent COVID-19. V and J are TRBV28 and TRBJ2-1, with a weak D call TRBD1 (6 bases). Sequencing used peripheral blood. This CDR3 is CASSQRPGTKLYNEQFF. The CDR3 nucleotides read TGTGCCAGCAGCCAACGCCCCGGGACAAAATTGTACAATGAGCAGTTCTTC. Full variable domain (remainder filled in from reference TRBV28 and TRBJ2-1): DVKVTQSSRYLVKRTGEKVFLECVQDMDHENMFWYRQDPGLGLRLIYFSYDVKMKEKGDIPEGYSVSREKKERFSLILESASTNQTSMYLCASSQRPGTKLYNEQFFGPGTRLTVL.